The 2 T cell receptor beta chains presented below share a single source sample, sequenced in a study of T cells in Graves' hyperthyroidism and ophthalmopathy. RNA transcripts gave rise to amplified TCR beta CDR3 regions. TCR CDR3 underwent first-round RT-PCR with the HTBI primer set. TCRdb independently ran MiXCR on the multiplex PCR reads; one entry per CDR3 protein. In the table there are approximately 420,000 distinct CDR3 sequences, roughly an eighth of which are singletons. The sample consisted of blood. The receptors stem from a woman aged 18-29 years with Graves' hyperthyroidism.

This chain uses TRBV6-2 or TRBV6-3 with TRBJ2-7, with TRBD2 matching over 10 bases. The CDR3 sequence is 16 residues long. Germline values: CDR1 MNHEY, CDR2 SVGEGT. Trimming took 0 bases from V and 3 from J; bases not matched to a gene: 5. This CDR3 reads CASSYSRSSGSYEQYF. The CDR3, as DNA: TGTGCCAGCAGTTACTCGAGGTCTAGCGGGAGCTACGAGCAGTACTTC.

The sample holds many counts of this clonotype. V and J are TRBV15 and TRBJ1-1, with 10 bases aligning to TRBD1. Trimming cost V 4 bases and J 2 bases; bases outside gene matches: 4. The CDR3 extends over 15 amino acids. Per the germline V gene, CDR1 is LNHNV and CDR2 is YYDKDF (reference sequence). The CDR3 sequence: CATSIRTGGNTEAFF. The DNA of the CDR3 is TGTGCCACCAGCATAAGGACAGGGGGAAACACTGAAGCTTTCTTT.